This T cell receptor beta chain derives from a study of CD4 T cell repertoires in COVID-19. TCRdb's table, derived via immunoSEQ multiplex PCR, lists solely in-frame clones and lacks some. The sample has tens of thousands of clones, about 83% seen once. V lost 2 bases to trimming and J lost 2 bases, with 24 bases between them. This CDR3 has 20 residues. The V gene's germline CDR1 is ENHRY and CDR2 SYGVKD. These patients had recovered from COVID-19 ranging mild to severe. The sequencing used CD4+ T cells from peripheral blood, collected after recovery from COVID-19. The TCR originated in a human donor who had COVID-19. This chain joins TRBV10-3 and TRBJ2-2, with D possibly matching TRBD2 (7 bases). The CDR3 nucleotides are TGTGCCATCAGTGAGCCCGGGACACCTCATCGGACTAGAAACACCGGGGAGCTGTTTTTT. Encoded protein: CAISEPGTPHRTRNTGELFF.